This TCR beta chain is from a study of blood T cell repertoires in COVID-19. In the authors' workflow: Amplifying reference gene primers gave estimates of nucleated cell counts. Libraries were prepared by immunoSEQ multiplex PCR; TCRdb keeps only in-frame clonotypes and omits some of them. The V and J calls and clone size come from that table; D and trimming were worked out from the DNA. The sample has around 170,000 clones; 70% to 85% are singletons. Participants were aged 18 to 89 years from about 25 US areas. This CDR3 region has 15 residues. The ends lost 6 bases at V and 5 bases at J; junction bases unmatched: 10. Per the germline V gene, CDR1 is MDHEN and CDR2 is SYDVKM.

This chain uses TRBV28 with TRBJ1-2, with 9 bases identical to TRBD1. The receptor's source is a man between 45 and 60 years old who had recovered from COVID-19. Sequencing was carried out using PBMCs or T cells enriched from blood (not recorded which). For the CDR3, the DNA is TGTGCCAGCAGCCCCGGGACAGGGTTTTGGTATGGCTACACCTTC. This codes for CASSPGTGFWYGYTF.